A selection of T cell receptor beta chains follows, all from one sample in a study of T cells in Graves' hyperthyroidism and ophthalmopathy. TCRdb processed the multiplex PCR reads anew with MiXCR; each CDR3 protein has one entry. The sample carries more than 500,000 distinct CDR3 sequences, about 16% recorded once. Sequencing was done on a sample of blood. The receptor set was obtained from a woman aged 25 to 39 with Graves' ophthalmopathy. CDR3s include the opening cysteine and the closing phenylalanine or tryptophan. The D gene is left open where the match is weak. Clone size, where shown, is once, few, many, or a class for clones that have expanded.

d_gene | j_gene | v_gene | abundance | CDR3aa | CDR3nt
NA | TRBJ2-5 | TRBV9 | NA | CASSVAAAGEETQYF | TGTGCCAGCAGCGTAGCTGCGGCAGGGGAAGAGACCCAGTACTTC
TRBD1 | TRBJ1-1 | TRBV27 | many | CASSRTGVNTEAFF | TGTGCCAGCAGTAGGACAGGGGTGAACACTGAAGCTTTCTTT
NA | TRBJ2-6 | TRBV7-6 | NA | CASSLRPRDATSGANVLTF | TGTGCCAGCAGCTTGAGACCCCGGGACGCAACCTCTGGGGCCAACGTCCTGACTTTC
TRBD1 | TRBJ1-1 | TRBV28 | many | CASSPLGQGNTEAFF | TGTGCCAGCAGTCCCCTGGGACAGGGGAACACTGAAGCTTTCTTT
NA | TRBJ1-1 | TRBV10-2 | few | CASSGPHTTNTEAFF | TGCGCCAGCAGTGGGCCGCACACTACGAACACTGAAGCTTTCTTT
NA | TRBJ1-1 | TRBV4-3 | few | CASRGGRSEAFF | TGCGCCAGCAGGGGAGGCCGTAGTGAAGCTTTCTTT
TRBD1 | TRBJ1-2 | TRBV3-1 | many | CASSQGTGNGYTF | TGTGCCAGCAGCCAAGGGACAGGGAATGGCTACACCTTC
TRBD2 | TRBJ2-1 | TRBV11-2 | NA | CASSIIAGTDHNEQLF | TGTGCCAGCAGCATTATAGCGGGGACGGACCACAATGAGCAGCTCTTC
TRBD1 | TRBJ1-4 | TRBV6-1 | NA | CASSGGQGGEKLFF | TGTGCCAGCAGTGGAGGACAGGGAGGTGAAAAACTGTTTTTT
NA | TRBJ1-5 | TRBV18 | NA | CASSHKMNQPQHF | TGTGCCAGCTCTCATAAAATGAATCAGCCCCAGCATTTT
TRBD2 | TRBJ2-2 | TRBV27 | NA | CAIKAGGPGELFF | TGTGCCATCAAAGCGGGAGGGCCAGGGGAGCTGTTTTTT
NA | TRBJ2-1 | TRBV18 | few | CASSPPGGTLEKQFF | TGTGCCAGCTCACCACCAGGGGGGACATTGGAGAAGCAGTTCTTC
NA | TRBJ2-7 | TRBV28 | many | CASMGAYEQYF | TGTGCCAGCATGGGCGCCTACGAGCAGTACTTC
TRBD2 | TRBJ2-3 | TRBV7-8 | NA | CASRRGTSGSTDTQYF | TGTGCCAGCAGGCGTGGGACTAGCGGGAGCACAGATACGCAGTATTTT
NA | TRBJ2-7 | TRBV4-3 | many | CASSQDPGTRQYF | TGCGCCAGCAGCCAAGATCCCGGAACACGGCAGTACTTC
NA | TRBJ1-5 | TRBV12-3/TRBV12-4 | few | CASEWGAGPQHF | TGTGCCAGCGAATGGGGGGCCGGGCCCCAGCATTTT
NA | TRBJ1-4 | TRBV28 | many | CASSLEQLNEKLFF | TGTGCCAGCAGTTTGGAACAACTTAATGAAAAACTGTTTTTT
TRBD2 | TRBJ2-7 | TRBV7-2 | many | CASRKTASGGYEQYF | TGTGCCAGCAGGAAAACGGCTAGCGGGGGGTACGAGCAGTACTTC
TRBD2 | TRBJ2-1 | TRBV5-6 | many | CASSLPSGHNEQFF | TGTGCCAGCAGCTTGCCTAGCGGCCACAATGAGCAGTTCTTC
NA | TRBJ2-6 | TRBV19 | NA | CASSWEALSGANVLTF | TGTGCCAGTAGTTGGGAGGCCCTCTCTGGGGCCAACGTCCTGACTTTC
NA | TRBJ1-1 | TRBV20-1 | many | CSATRPGTEAFF | TGCAGTGCTACGAGGCCGGGCACTGAAGCTTTCTTT
TRBD1 | TRBJ1-5 | TRBV6-1 | NA | CASSVQGDQPQHF | TGTGCCAGCAGTGTGCAGGGGGATCAGCCCCAGCATTTT
NA | TRBJ2-7 | TRBV4-3 | many | CASSPWTDYEQYF | TGTGCCAGCAGCCCCTGGACTGATTACGAGCAGTACTTC
NA | TRBJ2-1 | TRBV20-1 | many | CSATRAGNRGNEQFF | TGCAGTGCGACTCGCGCGGGTAATCGAGGCAATGAGCAGTTCTTC
TRBD1 | TRBJ1-1 | TRBV3-1 | NA | CASNQDRANTEAFF | TGTGCCAGCAACCAGGACAGGGCAAACACTGAAGCTTTCTTC
TRBD1 | TRBJ2-3 | TRBV27 | NA | CASSPRGQSTDTQYF | TGTGCCAGCAGTCCCCGGGGACAGAGCACAGATACGCAGTATTTT
NA | TRBJ1-4 | TRBV29-1 | few | CSVEGGSATNEKLFF | TGCAGCGTTGAAGGGGGCTCTGCAACTAATGAAAAACTGTTTTTT
NA | TRBJ2-1 | TRBV7-3 | NA | CASTLEGGDDEQFF | TGTGCCAGCACCCTAGAGGGGGGTGACGATGAGCAGTTCTTC
TRBD2 | TRBJ2-1 | TRBV6-2/TRBV6-3 | NA | CASSLRASGFRSSYNEQFF | TGTGCCAGCAGTCTTCGTGCTAGCGGGTTCCGGAGCTCCTACAATGAGCAGTTCTTC
NA | TRBJ1-5 | TRBV5-5 | NA | CASSLRTGNQPQHF | TGTGCCAGCAGCTTGAGAACAGGGAATCAGCCCCAGCATTTT
TRBD1 | TRBJ1-2 | TRBV2 | many | CASSFDRADGYTF | TGTGCCAGCAGTTTTGACAGGGCAGATGGCTACACCTTC
TRBD1 | TRBJ2-2 | TRBV7-6 | NA | CASSLVSGGAAGELFF | TGTGCCAGCAGCTTAGTTTCAGGGGGCGCCGCCGGGGAGCTGTTTTTT
TRBD2 | TRBJ2-2 | TRBV7-3 | many | CASSLGTSANTGELFF | TGTGCCAGCAGCCTGGGGACTAGCGCGAACACCGGGGAGCTGTTTTTT
NA | TRBJ2-1 | TRBV10-2 | few | CASSESWGTDNEQFF | TGCGCCAGCAGTGAGTCTTGGGGGACCGACAATGAGCAGTTCTTC
TRBD2 | TRBJ2-3 | TRBV6-1 | NA | CASSVSSGSFDTQYF | TGTGCCAGCAGTGTTTCTAGCGGGAGTTTCGATACGCAGTATTTT
TRBD1 | TRBJ1-1 | TRBV27 | many | CASSFRQGVTEAFF | TGTGCCAGCAGTTTCCGACAGGGGGTCACTGAAGCTTTCTTT
NA | TRBJ2-6 | TRBV20-1 | few | CSARVGESGANALTF | TGCAGTGCTAGGGTGGGGGAGTCTGGGGCCAACGCCCTGACTTTC